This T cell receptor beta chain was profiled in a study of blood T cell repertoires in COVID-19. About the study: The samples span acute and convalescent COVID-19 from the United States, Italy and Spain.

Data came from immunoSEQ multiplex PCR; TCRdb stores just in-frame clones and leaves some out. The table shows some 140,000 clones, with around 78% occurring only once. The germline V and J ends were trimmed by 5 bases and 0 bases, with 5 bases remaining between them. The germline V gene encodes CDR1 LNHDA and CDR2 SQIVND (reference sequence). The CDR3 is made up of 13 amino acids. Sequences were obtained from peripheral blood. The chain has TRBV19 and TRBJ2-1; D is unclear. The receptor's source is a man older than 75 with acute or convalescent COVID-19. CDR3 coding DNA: TGTGCCAGTAGTCCAGGCTCCTACAATGAGCAGTTCTTC. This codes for CASSPGSYNEQFF.